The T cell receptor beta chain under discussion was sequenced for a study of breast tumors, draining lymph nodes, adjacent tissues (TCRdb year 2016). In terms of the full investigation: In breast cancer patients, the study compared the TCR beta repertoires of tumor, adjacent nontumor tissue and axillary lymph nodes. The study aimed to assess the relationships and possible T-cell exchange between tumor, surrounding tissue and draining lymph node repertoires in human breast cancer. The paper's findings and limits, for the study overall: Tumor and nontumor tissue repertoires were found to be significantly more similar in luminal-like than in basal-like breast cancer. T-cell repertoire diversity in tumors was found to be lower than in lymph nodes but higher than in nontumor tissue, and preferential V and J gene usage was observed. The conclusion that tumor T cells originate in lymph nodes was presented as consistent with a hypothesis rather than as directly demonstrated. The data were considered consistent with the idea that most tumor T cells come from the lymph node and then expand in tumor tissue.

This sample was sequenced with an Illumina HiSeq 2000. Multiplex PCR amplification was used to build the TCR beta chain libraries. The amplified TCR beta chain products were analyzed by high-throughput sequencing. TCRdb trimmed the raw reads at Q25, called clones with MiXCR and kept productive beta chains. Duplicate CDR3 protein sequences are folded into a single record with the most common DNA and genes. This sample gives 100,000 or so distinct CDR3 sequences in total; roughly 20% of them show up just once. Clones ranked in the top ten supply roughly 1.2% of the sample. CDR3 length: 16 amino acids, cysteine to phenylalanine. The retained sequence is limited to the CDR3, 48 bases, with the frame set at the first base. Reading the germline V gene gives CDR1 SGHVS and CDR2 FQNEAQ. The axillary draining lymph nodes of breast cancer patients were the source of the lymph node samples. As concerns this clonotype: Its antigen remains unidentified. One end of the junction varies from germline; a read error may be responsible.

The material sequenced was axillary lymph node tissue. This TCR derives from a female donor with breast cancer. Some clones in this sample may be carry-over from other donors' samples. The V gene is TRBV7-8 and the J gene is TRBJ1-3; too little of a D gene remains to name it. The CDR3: CAGSLGPRDSGNTIYF. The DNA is TGTGCCGGCAGCTTAGGGCCTCGGGATTCTGGAAACACCATATATTTT.